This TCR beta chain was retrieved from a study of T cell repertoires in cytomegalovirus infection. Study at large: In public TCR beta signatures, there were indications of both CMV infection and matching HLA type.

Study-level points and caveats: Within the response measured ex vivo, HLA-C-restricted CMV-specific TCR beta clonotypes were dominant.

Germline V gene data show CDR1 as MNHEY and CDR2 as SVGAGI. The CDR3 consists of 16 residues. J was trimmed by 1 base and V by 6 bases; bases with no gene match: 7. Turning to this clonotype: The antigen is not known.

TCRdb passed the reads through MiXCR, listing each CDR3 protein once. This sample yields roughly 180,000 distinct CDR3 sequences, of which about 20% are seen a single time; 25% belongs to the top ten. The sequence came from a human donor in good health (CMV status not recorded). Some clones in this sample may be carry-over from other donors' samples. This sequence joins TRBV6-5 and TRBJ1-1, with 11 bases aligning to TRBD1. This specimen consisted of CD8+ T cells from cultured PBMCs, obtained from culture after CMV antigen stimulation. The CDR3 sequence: CASSSGTGGWNTEAFF. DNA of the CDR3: TGTGCCAGCAGCTCCGGGACAGGGGGGTGGAACACTGAAGCTTTCTTT.